These 12 T cell receptor beta chains share one sample of origin, sequenced in a study of metastatic and nonmetastatic thyroid tumors. From the PCR reads, TCRdb re-called clones with MiXCR. Found here are around 38,000 clones, 25% to 30% of them singletons; the top ten hold nearly 10%. Every patient was untreated before thyroid surgery. Sequencing was done on a sample of blood. The receptors here all came from a female donor with papillary thyroid cancer or a benign thyroid nodule (not recorded which). Some clones in this sample may be carry-over from other donors' samples.

With regard to this clone: A much more abundant neighbour one base away suggests this may be a read error. The chain combines TRBV6-2 or TRBV6-3 with TRBJ1-2; TRBD1 might be the D (6 bases). V lost 6 bases and J 5 bases, leaving 28 bases between the germline ends. This CDR3 has 18 amino acids. Germline V gene lookup returns CDR1 MNHEY and CDR2 SVGEGT. Here the CDR3 DNA reads TGTGCCAGCAGGTCCACTACGGCCGGGGCAGGGGCGTCTTATGGCTACACCTTC. Its translation: CASRSTTAGAGASYGYTF.

This clone was counted at least ten times. V is TRBV4-1 and J is TRBJ2-1, with 9 bases that match TRBD1. The germline gives CDR1 MGHRA, CDR2 YSYEKL. This CDR3 spans 14 amino acids. V lost 4 bases, J lost 4 bases, and 2 bases stayed unmatched. The CDR3 loop is CASSRGTGYNEQFF. The CDR3 DNA reads TGCGCCAGCAGCCGTGGGACAGGGTACAATGAGCAGTTCTTC.

The chain couples TRBV20-1 to TRBJ1-5; D possibly corresponds to TRBD1 (5 bases). Germline V gene data show CDR1 as DFQATT and CDR2 as SNEGSKA (reference sequence). Trimming removed 3 bases from V and 5 bases from J, with 14 bases in between. CDR3 size: 14 residues. The CDR3: CSARVRDWDQPQHF. CDR3 in DNA: TGCAGTGCTAGGGTCAGGGATTGGGATCAGCCCCAGCATTTT.

This chain links TRBV27 with TRBJ1-5, with unresolved D. Germline-derived CDR1 and CDR2 are MNHEY and SMNVEV (reference sequence). Trimming left V 8 bases short and J 0 bases short, with 11 bases between. The CDR3 extends over 14 amino acids. The CDR3 nucleotides read TGTGCCAGCGCTCGGACTCCTAGCAATCAGCCCCAGCATTTT. As protein: CASARTPSNQPQHF.

The J gene is TRBJ2-7, the V gene TRBV5-5; possibly TRBD2 for D (6 bases). With 1 base removed from V and 6 bases from J, the gap between germline ends came to 17 bases. CDR3 length: 15 residues. CDR1 is SGHKS, CDR2 YYEKEE, per germline (reference sequence). The CDR3 loop reads CASSLSAGGKGEQYF. The CDR3 coding sequence is TGTGCCAGCAGCTTGTCAGCGGGTGGTAAAGGCGAGCAGTACTTC.

V is TRBV3-1 and J is TRBJ2-5, with D possibly being TRBD1 (6 bases). The germline gives CDR1 LGHDT, CDR2 YNNKEL (reference sequence). The CDR3 totals 14 residues. The V end lost 3 bases, the J end lost 4 bases, and 12 bases lay between the germline ends. In DNA form, the CDR3 reads TGTGCCAGCAGCCAGAGGACAGAGAGAGAGACCCAGTACTTC. Its translation: CASSQRTERETQYF.

V gene TRBV20-1 combines with J gene TRBJ2-7; D is uncertain. Per germline, CDR1 DFQATT and CDR2 SNEGSKA (reference sequence). The CDR3 consists of 13 residues. V shed 6 bases and J shed 5 bases, with 17 bases lying between them. CDR3 in amino acids: CSAADPTRNEQYF. The CDR3 DNA reads as TGCAGTGCGGCCGACCCCACTCGAAACGAGCAGTACTTC.

This clone was seen at least ten times. The V call is TRBV2, the J call TRBJ2-1; D is uncertain. Trimming left V 5 bases short and J 0 bases short, with 11 bases between. The germline V gene has CDR1 SNHLY and CDR2 FYNNEI. The CDR3 is 15 residues long. CDR3 loop: CASSYTVSSYNEQFF. The CDR3 nucleotides are TGTGCCAGCAGTTATACAGTAAGCTCCTACAATGAGCAGTTCTTC.

By share of the sample, this clone is medium-sized. The J gene is TRBJ2-7, the V gene TRBV28, with TRBD2 matching over 13 bases. Losses at the gene ends were 5 bases for V and 8 bases for J; bases not matched to a gene: 6. Germline V lookup: CDR1 MDHEN, CDR2 SYDVKM. The CDR3 totals 14 residues. DNA of the CDR3: TGTGCCAGCAGTGTGACTAGCGGGAGGTCGCAGCAGTACTTC. Translated: CASSVTSGRSQQYF. Supplemented by reference TRBV28 and TRBJ2-7, the full variable domain reads DVKVTQSSRYLVKRTGEKVFLECVQDMDHENMFWYRQDPGLGLRLIYFSYDVKMKEKGDIPEGYSVSREKKERFSLILESASTNQTSMYLCASSVTSGRSQQYFGPGTRLTVT.

This clone was detected only a few times. The gene calls are TRBV11-2 and TRBJ2-7; the match to TRBD2 covers 8 bases. CDR1 is SGHAT, CDR2 FQNNGV, per germline. V lost 2 bases to trimming and J lost 8 bases; unmatched junction nucleotides: 8. The CDR3 length is 14 residues. CDR3 bases: TGTGCCAGCAGCTTAAATATAGCGGGGTGCCAGCAGTACTTC. Residues: CASSLNIAGCQQYF.

The table lists this clone with many counts. This chain joins TRBV20-1 and TRBJ2-1, with D perhaps TRBD2 (6 bases). Germline values: CDR1 DFQATT, CDR2 SNEGSKA (reference sequence). This CDR3 region has 17 residues. Trimming left V 6 bases short and J 1 base short, with 22 bases between. The CDR3 protein is CSASGSSAGGSYNEQFF. The CDR3 nucleotides are TGCAGTGCGTCGGGGTCTAGCGCAGGAGGATCCTACAATGAGCAGTTCTTC.

This chain uses TRBV11-2 with TRBJ2-7, with 8 positions matching TRBD2. This CDR3 region has 16 residues. V lost 3 bases and J lost 5; bases outside the gene matches: 12. Germline values: CDR1 SGHAT, CDR2 FQNNGV. The CDR3, as DNA: TGTGCCAGCAGCTTGACCCCGAGCGGGAGAAACCACGAGCAGTACTTC. Protein product: CASSLTPSGRNHEQYF.